This T cell receptor beta chain originates from a study of blood T cell repertoires in COVID-19. Trimming took off 2 bases at V and 8 bases at J, with 10 bases between the two ends. The length of the CDR3 is 14 residues. CDR1 SNHLY and CDR2 FYNNEI come from the germline V gene. Sequencing was performed with immunoSEQ multiplex PCR; in TCRdb, only in-frame clones are kept and a portion is missing. The sample carries 350,000 to 550,000 clones, 75% to 90% recorded once. The rearrangement uses TRBV2 and TRBJ1-6; D ambiguous. The sequenced sample was PBMCs or T cells enriched from blood (not recorded which). This sequence was found in a man in his thirties or forties who had recovered from COVID-19. The CDR3 spells CASSELGADSPLHF. The CDR3, as DNA: TGTGCCAGCAGTGAACTGGGAGCAGATTCACCCCTCCACTTT.